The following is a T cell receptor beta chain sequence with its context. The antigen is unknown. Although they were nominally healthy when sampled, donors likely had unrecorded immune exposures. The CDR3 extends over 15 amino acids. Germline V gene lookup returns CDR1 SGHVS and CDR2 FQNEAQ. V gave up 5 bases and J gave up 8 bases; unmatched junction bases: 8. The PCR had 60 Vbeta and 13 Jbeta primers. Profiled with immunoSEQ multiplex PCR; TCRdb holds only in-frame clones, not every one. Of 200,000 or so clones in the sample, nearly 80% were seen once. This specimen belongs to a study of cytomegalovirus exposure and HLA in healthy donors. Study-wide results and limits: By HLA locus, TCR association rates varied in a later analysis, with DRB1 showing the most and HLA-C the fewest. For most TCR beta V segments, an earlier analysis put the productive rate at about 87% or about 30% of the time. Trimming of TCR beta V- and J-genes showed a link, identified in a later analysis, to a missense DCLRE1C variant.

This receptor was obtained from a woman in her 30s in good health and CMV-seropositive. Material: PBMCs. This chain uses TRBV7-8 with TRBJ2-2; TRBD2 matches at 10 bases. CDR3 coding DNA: TGTGCCAGCAGCCCCCGACTAGCGGGCAGTGGGGAGCTGTTTTTT. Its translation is CASSPRLAGSGELFF.